The 12 T cell receptor beta chains reported below all come from one sample, sequenced in a study of cytomegalovirus exposure and HLA in healthy donors. The PCR had 60 Vbeta and 13 Jbeta primers. Clones were sequenced by immunoSEQ multiplex PCR, and TCRdb holds only the in-frame ones, with some missing. This table has about 150,000 clones, roughly 84% appearing once. Sequencing used PBMCs. The source is a woman younger than 30 in good health and CMV-seronegative.

The CDR3 DNA reads TGCGCCAGCAGCCGCACGGGACTAGCGGGGGAAAGAAAAACCGGGGAGCTGTTTTTT. This gives the protein CASSRTGLAGERKTGELFF. The chain uses TRBV5-1 and TRBJ2-2; 14 bases match TRBD2. The junction had 13 bases not matched to a gene; V was cut back by 4 bases and J by 5 bases. The CDR3 spans 19 residues. Germline CDR1 is SGHRS and CDR2 is YFSETQ.

The chain joins TRBV28 to TRBJ1-2; TRBD1 matches 8 bases. From germline, CDR1 is MDHEN and CDR2 SYDVKM. With 7 bases clipped from V and 3 bases from J, the junction kept 4 bases outside the gene matches. The CDR3 is made up of 13 amino acids. DNA of the CDR3: TGTGCCAGCACTATACAGGGGGACTATGGCTACACCTTC. Translating it yields CASTIQGDYGYTF.

The chain couples TRBV19 to TRBJ1-5; D is possibly TRBD1 (5 bases). The CDR3 is 14 amino acids. Trimming took off 7 bases at V and 5 bases at J, with 15 bases between the two ends. The germline V gene has CDR1 LNHDA and CDR2 SQIVND (reference sequence). The CDR3 loop is CASTTPLRDQPQHF. CDR3 bases: TGTGCCAGTACTACACCCCTCAGGGATCAGCCCCAGCATTTT.

The chain has TRBV5-1 and TRBJ1-2; weak D call: TRBD1 (6 bases). Germline V CDR1 and CDR2: SGHRS, YFSETQ. The CDR3 covers 15 residues. Trimming stripped 7 bases from V and 0 bases from J, with 16 bases between. The CDR3 protein is CASRPSDSTNYGYTF. The CDR3 nucleotides are TGCGCCAGCCGCCCTTCGGACAGTACTAACTATGGCTACACCTTC.

The gene calls are TRBV11-3 and TRBJ1-1; 9 positions agree with TRBD1. From germline, CDR1 is SGHNT and CDR2 YENEEA. This CDR3 region has 14 residues. The trim removed 7 bases at V and 4 bases at J, leaving 7 bases unmatched. CDR3 coding DNA: TGTGCCAGCACACAACAGACAGGGGGCACTGAAGCTTTCTTT. Translated: CASTQQTGGTEAFF.

The rearrangement uses TRBV6-5 and TRBJ2-1, with 10 bases aligning to TRBD1. The CDR3 sequence is 15 residues long. With V trimmed by 2 bases and J by 5 bases, 3 bases remained unmatched. Per germline, CDR1 MNHEY and CDR2 SVGAGI. The DNA for the CDR3 is TGTGCCAGCAGTTACGTGGACAGGGGGAACAATGAGCAGTTCTTC. It encodes CASSYVDRGNNEQFF.

J is TRBJ1-1 and V is TRBV5-6; D not certain. Germline CDR1 SGHDT, CDR2 YYEEEE. Trimming took 0 bases from V and 0 from J, leaving 9 bases between them. The CDR3 runs 15 residues. CDR3 DNA: TGTGCCAGCAGCTTGGTTGAGAGGATGAACACTGAAGCTTTCTTT. It yields the protein CASSLVERMNTEAFF.

This chain uses TRBV19 with TRBJ1-1; D might be TRBD1 (5 bases). The CDR3 totals 14 residues. The V end was cut by 5 bases, the J end by 3 bases, with 13 bases between. Germline V gene sequence: CDR1 LNHDA, CDR2 SQIVND (reference sequence). The CDR3 is CASSVLQGYTEAFF. CDR3 nucleotide sequence: TGTGCCAGTAGTGTGCTCCAGGGATACACTGAAGCTTTCTTT.

The CDR3 DNA reads as TGCGCCAGCAGCTTATCAACTGGGGGGTTTACCAATGAAAAACTGTTTTTT. This gives the protein CASSLSTGGFTNEKLFF. The chain uses TRBV5-1 and TRBJ1-4; D perhaps matches TRBD1 (5 bases). This CDR3 is built from 17 residues. CDR1 SGHRS and CDR2 YFSETQ come from the germline V gene. Trimming left V 2 bases short and J 5 bases short, with 19 bases between.

The chain is built from TRBV5-1 and TRBJ2-3, with a possible D match to TRBD2 (5 bases). The CDR3 length is 16 residues. Germline CDR1 and CDR2: SGHRS and YFSETQ. With 3 bases removed from V and 2 bases from J, the gap between germline ends came to 16 bases. The DNA of the CDR3 is TGCGCCAGCAGCTCCGGACTGAATCCGATCACAGATACGCAGTATTTT. Its protein product is CASSSGLNPITDTQYF. The whole variable domain, remainder taken from reference TRBV5-1 and TRBJ2-3, is KAGVTQTPRYLIKTRGQQVTLSCSPISGHRSVSWYQQTPGQGLQFLFEYFSETQRNKGNFPGRFSGRQFSNSRSEMNVSTLELGDSALYLCASSSGLNPITDTQYFGPGTRLTVL.

The J gene is TRBJ1-4, the V gene TRBV7-2, with 10 bases identical to TRBD1. CDR1 is SGHTA, CDR2 FQGNSA, per germline. The CDR3 contains 12 residues. Trimming removed 5 bases from V and 15 bases from J; junction bases left unmatched: 6. Written as DNA, the CDR3 is TGTGCCAGCAGCCCCCGGACAGGGGGAATGTTTTTT. This codes for CASSPRTGGMFF.

CDR3 sequence reads: CASSQETRDRGQFTTNEKLFF. The CDR3 DNA reads as TGCGCCAGCAGCCAAGAGACCCGGGACAGGGGGCAGTTCACAACTAATGAAAAACTGTTTTTT. The gene calls are TRBV4-1 and TRBJ1-4; 12 bases are shared with TRBD1. J gave up 0 bases and V 0 bases, and 11 bases lay outside the gene matches. CDR3 length equals 21 residues. Per germline, CDR1 MGHRA and CDR2 YSYEKL.